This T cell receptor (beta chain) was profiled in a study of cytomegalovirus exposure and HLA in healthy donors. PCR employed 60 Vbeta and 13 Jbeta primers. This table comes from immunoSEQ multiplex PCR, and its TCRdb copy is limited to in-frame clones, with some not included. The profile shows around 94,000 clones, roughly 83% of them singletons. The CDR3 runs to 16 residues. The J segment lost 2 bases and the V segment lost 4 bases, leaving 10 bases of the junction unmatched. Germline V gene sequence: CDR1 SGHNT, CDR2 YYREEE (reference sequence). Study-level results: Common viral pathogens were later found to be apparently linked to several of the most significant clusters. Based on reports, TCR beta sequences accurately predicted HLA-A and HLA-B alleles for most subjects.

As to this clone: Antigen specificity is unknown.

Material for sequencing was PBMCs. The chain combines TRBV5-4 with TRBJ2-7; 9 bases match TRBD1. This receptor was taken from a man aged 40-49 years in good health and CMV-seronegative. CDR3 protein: CASSGGQGIIAYEQYF. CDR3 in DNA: TGTGCCAGCAGCGGTGGACAGGGGATTATCGCCTACGAGCAGTACTTC.